Listed here are 14 T cell receptor beta chains from one sample, sequenced in a study of cytomegalovirus exposure and HLA in healthy donors. Measured with immunoSEQ multiplex PCR; TCRdb has only the in-frame clones, and not every one. The top ten hold approximately 5.9% of the sample, which has roughly 43,000 clones, around nine tenths seen once. The specimen sequenced was PBMCs. The receptors stem from a man aged 18-30 years in good health and CMV-seronegative.

The chain uses TRBV6-1 and TRBJ1-3; TRBD1 agrees at 9 bases. Germline lookup yields CDR1 MNHNS and CDR2 SASEGT. This CDR3 spans 12 amino acids. V gave up 8 bases and J gave up 4 bases; unmatched junction bases: 0. DNA of the CDR3: TGTGCCAGCGGGACAGGGGGAAACACCATATATTTT. Translation gives CASGTGGNTIYF.

The V and J genes are TRBV2 and TRBJ1-2; maybe TRBD1 (5 bases). This CDR3 spans 14 amino acids. The V gene's germline CDR1 is SNHLY and CDR2 FYNNEI. V was trimmed by 7 bases and J by 5 bases, leaving 17 bases between them. DNA for the CDR3: TGTGCCAGCACGGAGGGGCAGGGTTTATATGGCTACACCTTC. Amino acid sequence: CASTEGQGLYGYTF.

The chain recombines TRBV5-6 with TRBJ2-3; TRBD2 matches at 12 bases. Looked up from germline, CDR1 is SGHDT and CDR2 is YYEEEE. The CDR3 loop spans 15 amino acids. V trimming: 5 bases; J trimming: 2 bases; junction bases outside the gene matches: 3. CDR3 DNA sequence: TGTGCCAGCAGACTAGCGGGGGGTTCCACAGATACGCAGTATTTT. This gives the protein CASRLAGGSTDTQYF.

The chain joins TRBV6-6 to TRBJ2-3; D call uncertain. Trimming shortened V by 5 bases and J by 6 bases, and 15 bases separated the two germline ends. The CDR3 spans 14 residues. Germline V gene data show CDR1 as MNHNY and CDR2 as SVGAGI (reference sequence). DNA of the CDR3: TGTGCCAGCAGTCTCCCTTCTGCCGCGGATACGCAGTATTTT. Translating gives CASSLPSAADTQYF.

The V and J genes are TRBV6-5 and TRBJ1-2; 7 bases are shared with TRBD1. This CDR3 comprises 14 residues. Germline V gene data show CDR1 as MNHEY and CDR2 as SVGAGI. The ends lost 2 bases at V and 4 bases at J; junction bases unmatched: 4. The CDR3 reads CASSYQQGRYGYTF. The CDR3 DNA follows: TGTGCCAGCAGTTACCAACAGGGGCGCTATGGCTACACCTTC.

In its sample, this clone was seen once. CDR3 DNA sequence: TGTGCCAGCAGTTTAAGAGCGGGGGGAGGGAATGAGCAGTTCTTC. Its protein is CASSLRAGGGNEQFF. The chain couples TRBV27 to TRBJ2-1; 9 bases match TRBD2. With V trimmed by 2 bases and J by 7 bases, 6 bases remained unmatched. This CDR3 spans 15 amino acids. In germline, CDR1 is MNHEY, CDR2 SMNVEV (reference sequence).

This clone was observed once. V and J are TRBV19 and TRBJ2-5; 9 positions match TRBD2. Germline loops: CDR1 LNHDA, CDR2 SQIVND (reference sequence). This CDR3 has 16 amino acids. J gave up 3 bases and V 7 bases, and 12 bases lay outside the gene matches. CDR3 in amino acids: CASKPLRVAGEETQYF. In DNA form, the CDR3 reads TGTGCCAGTAAACCCCTCCGGGTAGCGGGGGAAGAGACCCAGTACTTC.

The rearrangement links TRBV13 to TRBJ2-5; 14 nucleotides align to TRBD2. The CDR3 has 16 amino acids. Germline assignment: CDR1 PRHDT and CDR2 FYEKMQ (reference sequence). J gave up 2 bases and V 4 bases, and 3 bases lay outside the gene matches. Written as DNA, the CDR3 is TGTGCCAGCAGCTCGGGACTAGCGGGGGCTCAAGAGACCCAGTACTTC. This gives the protein CASSSGLAGAQETQYF.

This rearrangement joins TRBV28 to TRBJ2-7, with 8 bases lining up with TRBD2. V shed 10 bases and J 3 bases; nucleotides not matched to a gene: 11. This CDR3 spans 14 amino acids. Germline V lookup: CDR1 MDHEN, CDR2 SYDVKM. The CDR3 coding sequence is TGTGCCACCATAGGTTGGCGGGGGGTCTACGAGCAGTACTTC. Amino acid sequence: CATIGWRGVYEQYF.

This chain joins TRBV6-6 and TRBJ1-1; D is uncertain. Trimming removed 5 bases from V and 5 bases from J, with 6 bases in between. Germline V gene lookup returns CDR1 MNHNY and CDR2 SVGAGI (reference sequence). This CDR3 comprises 11 residues. The CDR3 is CASSPRTEAFF. The CDR3 DNA reads TGTGCCAGCAGTCCCAGAACTGAAGCTTTCTTT.

J is TRBJ2-1 and V is TRBV29-1; TRBD2 is a possible D gene (5 bases). The CDR3 is 11 amino acids. V shed 7 bases and J shed 9 bases, with 13 bases lying between them. In germline, CDR1 is SQVTM, CDR2 ANQGSEA. DNA for the CDR3: TGCAGCGCCCAGCAACTAGGTGAGCAGTTCTTC. Translated, it gives CSAQQLGEQFF.

V usage is TRBV18 and J usage is TRBJ2-3; D is perhaps TRBD2 (6 bases). V was pared by 7 bases and J by 6 bases, with 20 bases between. Looked up from germline, CDR1 is KGHSH and CDR2 is LQKENI. The CDR3 is 15 amino acids. The CDR3 sequence: CASWTPTSPRDTQYF. The CDR3 coding sequence is TGTGCCAGCTGGACGCCGACTAGTCCCAGGGATACGCAGTATTTT.

The V and J genes are TRBV18 and TRBJ2-7; the match to TRBD1 covers 9 bases. CDR1 is KGHSH and CDR2 is LQKENI in the germline V gene. CDR3 length: 14 amino acids. V dropped 5 bases and J dropped 3; count of bases not matched to a gene: 5. CDR3 sequence: CASSSDRGDYEQYF. As DNA, the CDR3 is TGTGCCAGCTCATCGGACAGGGGCGACTACGAGCAGTACTTC.

The chain has TRBV19 and TRBJ2-3, with TRBD2 identical over 7 bases. Trimming took 1 base from V and 2 from J; bases not matched to a gene: 3. CDR1 and CDR2 from the germline V gene are LNHDA and SQIVND (reference sequence). CDR3 length: 15 residues. CDR3 region: CASSIGGLDTDTQYF. The CDR3 DNA follows: TGTGCCAGTAGTATAGGTGGACTAGACACAGATACGCAGTATTTT.